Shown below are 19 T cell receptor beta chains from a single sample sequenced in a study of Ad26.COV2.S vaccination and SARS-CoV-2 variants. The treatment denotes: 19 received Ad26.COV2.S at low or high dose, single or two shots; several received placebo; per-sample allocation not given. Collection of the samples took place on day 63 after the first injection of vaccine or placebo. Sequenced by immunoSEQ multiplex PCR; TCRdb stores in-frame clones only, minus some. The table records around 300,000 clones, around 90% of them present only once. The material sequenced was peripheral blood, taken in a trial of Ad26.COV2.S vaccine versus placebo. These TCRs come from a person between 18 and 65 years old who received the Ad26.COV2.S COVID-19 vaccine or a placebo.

CDR3 protein: CASSYIGNQNTGELFF. The CDR3 DNA sequence: TGTGCCAGCAGTTACATCGGGAACCAGAACACCGGGGAGCTGTTTTTT. The V call is TRBV6-6, the J call TRBJ2-2; D is perhaps TRBD2 (5 bases). Germline CDR1 is MNHNY and CDR2 is SVGAGI (reference sequence). The CDR3 has 16 amino acids. Trimming removed 2 bases from V and 1 base from J, with 11 bases in between.

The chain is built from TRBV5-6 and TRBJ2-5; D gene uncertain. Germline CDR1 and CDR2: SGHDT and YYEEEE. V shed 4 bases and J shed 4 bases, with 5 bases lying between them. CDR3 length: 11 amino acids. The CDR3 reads CASSGLETQYF. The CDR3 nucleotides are TGTGCCAGCAGCGGGTTAGAGACCCAGTACTTC.

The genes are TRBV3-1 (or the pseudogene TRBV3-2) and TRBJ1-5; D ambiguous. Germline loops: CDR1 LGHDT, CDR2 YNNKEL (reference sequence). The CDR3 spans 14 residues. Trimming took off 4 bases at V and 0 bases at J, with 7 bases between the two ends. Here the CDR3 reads CASSRADSNQPQHF. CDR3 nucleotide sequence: TGTGCCAGCAGCCGGGCAGATAGCAATCAGCCCCAGCATTTT.

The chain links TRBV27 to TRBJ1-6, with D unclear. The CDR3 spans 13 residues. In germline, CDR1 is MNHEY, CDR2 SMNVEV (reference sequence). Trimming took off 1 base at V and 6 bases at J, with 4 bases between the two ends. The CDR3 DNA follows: TGTGCCAGCAGTTTATTCGGTAATTCACCCCTCCACTTT. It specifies CASSLFGNSPLHF.

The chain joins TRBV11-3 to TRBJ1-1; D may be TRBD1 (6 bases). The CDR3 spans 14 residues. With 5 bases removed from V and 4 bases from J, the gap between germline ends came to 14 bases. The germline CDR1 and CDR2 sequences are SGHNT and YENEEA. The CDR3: CASSPEGGGTEAFF. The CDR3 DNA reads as TGTGCCAGCAGCCCAGAAGGGGGGGGCACTGAAGCTTTCTTT.

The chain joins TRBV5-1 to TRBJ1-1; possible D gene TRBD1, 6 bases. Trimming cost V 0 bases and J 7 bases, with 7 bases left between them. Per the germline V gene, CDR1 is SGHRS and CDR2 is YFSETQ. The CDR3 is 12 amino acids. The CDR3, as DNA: TGCGCCAGCAGCTTGGGGGGGCATGAAGCTTTCTTT. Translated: CASSLGGHEAFF.

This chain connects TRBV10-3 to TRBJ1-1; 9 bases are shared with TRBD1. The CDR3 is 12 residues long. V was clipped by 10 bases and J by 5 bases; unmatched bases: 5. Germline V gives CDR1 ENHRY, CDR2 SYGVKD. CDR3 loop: CATLGTGTEAFF. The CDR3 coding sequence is TGTGCCACCTTAGGGACAGGGACTGAAGCTTTCTTT.

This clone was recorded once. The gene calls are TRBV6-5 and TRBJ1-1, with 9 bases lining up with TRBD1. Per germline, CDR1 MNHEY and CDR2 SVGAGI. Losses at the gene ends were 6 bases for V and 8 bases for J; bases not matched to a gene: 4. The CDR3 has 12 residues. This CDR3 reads CASRTDRGEAFF. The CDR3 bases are TGTGCCAGCAGGACGGACAGGGGAGAAGCTTTCTTT.

The CDR3 DNA reads TGTGCCAGCAGCCAAGATCGGGACACATCACACTATGGCTACACCTTC. Its protein product is CASSQDRDTSHYGYTF. The J gene is TRBJ1-2, the V gene TRBV4-2; D might be TRBD1 (6 bases). V gave up 0 bases and J gave up 3 bases, with 14 bases separating them. The CDR3 is 16 residues long. Germline values: CDR1 LGHNA, CDR2 YNFKEQ.

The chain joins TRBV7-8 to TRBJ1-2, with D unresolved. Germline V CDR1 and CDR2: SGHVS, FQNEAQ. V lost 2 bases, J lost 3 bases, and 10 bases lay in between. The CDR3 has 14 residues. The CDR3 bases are TGTGCCAGCAGCTTAATTAGGGAGGACTATGGCTACACCTTC. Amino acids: CASSLIREDYGYTF.

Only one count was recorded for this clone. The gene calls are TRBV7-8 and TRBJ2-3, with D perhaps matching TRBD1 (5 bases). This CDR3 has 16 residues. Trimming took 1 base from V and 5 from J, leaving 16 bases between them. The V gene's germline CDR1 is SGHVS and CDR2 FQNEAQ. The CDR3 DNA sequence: TGTGCCAGCAGCTTAGTAAGGGGCGTTGGGGAAGATACGCAGTATTTT. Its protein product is CASSLVRGVGEDTQYF.

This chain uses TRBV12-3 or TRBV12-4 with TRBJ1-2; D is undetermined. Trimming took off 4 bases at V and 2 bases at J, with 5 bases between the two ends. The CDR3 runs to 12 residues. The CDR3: CASSWRNYGYTF. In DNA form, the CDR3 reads TGTGCCAGCAGTTGGCGAAACTATGGCTACACCTTC.

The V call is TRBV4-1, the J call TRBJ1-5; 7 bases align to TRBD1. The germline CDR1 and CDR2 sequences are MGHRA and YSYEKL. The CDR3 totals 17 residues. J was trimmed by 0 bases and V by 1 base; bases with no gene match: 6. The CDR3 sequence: CASSQGRGWSSNQPQHF. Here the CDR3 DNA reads TGCGCCAGCAGCCAAGGCAGGGGGTGGTCTAGCAATCAGCCCCAGCATTTT.

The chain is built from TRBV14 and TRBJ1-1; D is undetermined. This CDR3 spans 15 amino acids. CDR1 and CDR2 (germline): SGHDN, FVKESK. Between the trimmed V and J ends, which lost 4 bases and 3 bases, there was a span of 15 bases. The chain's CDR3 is CASSPRFNVDTEAFF. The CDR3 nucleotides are TGTGCCAGCAGCCCACGGTTCAATGTGGACACTGAAGCTTTCTTT.

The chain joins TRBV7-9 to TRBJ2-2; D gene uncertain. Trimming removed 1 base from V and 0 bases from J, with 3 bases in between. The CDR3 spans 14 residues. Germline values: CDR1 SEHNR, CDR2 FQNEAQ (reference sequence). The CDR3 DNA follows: TGTGCCAGCAGCTTAGGATCGAACACCGGGGAGCTGTTTTTT. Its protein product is CASSLGSNTGELFF.

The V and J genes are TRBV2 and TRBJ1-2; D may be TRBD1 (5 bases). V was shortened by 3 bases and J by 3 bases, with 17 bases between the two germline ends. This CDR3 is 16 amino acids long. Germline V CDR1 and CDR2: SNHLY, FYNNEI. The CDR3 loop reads CASSEVDSLADYGYTF. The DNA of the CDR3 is TGTGCCAGCAGTGAGGTCGACAGCCTGGCAGACTATGGCTACACCTTC.

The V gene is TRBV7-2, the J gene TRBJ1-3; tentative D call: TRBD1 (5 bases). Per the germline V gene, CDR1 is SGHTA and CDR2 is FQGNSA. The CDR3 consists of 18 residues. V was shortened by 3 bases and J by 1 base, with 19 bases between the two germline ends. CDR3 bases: TGTGCCAGCAGCTTTAGGGGACCTTCCTTCGTTTCTGGAAACACCATATATTTT. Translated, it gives CASSFRGPSFVSGNTIYF.

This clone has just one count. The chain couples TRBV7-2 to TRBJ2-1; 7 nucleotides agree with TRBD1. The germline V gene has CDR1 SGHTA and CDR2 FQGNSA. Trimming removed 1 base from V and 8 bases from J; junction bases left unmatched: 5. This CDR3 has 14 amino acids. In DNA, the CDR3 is TGTGCCAGCAGCTTAGACAGAACAGGGGATGAGCAGTTCTTC. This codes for CASSLDRTGDEQFF.

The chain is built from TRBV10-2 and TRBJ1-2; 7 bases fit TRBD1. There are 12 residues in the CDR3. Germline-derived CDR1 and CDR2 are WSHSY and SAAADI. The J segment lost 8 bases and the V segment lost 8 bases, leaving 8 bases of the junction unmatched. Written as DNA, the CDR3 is TGCGCCAGCCTAAGACAGGGCGGCGGCTACACCTTC. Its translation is CASLRQGGGYTF.